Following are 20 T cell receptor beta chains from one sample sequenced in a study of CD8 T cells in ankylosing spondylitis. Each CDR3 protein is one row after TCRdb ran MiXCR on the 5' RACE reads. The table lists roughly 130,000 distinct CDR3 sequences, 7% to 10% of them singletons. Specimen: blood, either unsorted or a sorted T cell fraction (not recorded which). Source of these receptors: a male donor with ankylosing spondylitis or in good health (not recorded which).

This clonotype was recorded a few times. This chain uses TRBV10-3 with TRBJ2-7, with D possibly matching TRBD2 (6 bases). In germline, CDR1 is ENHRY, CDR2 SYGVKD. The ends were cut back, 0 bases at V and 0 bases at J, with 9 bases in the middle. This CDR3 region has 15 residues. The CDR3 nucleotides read TGTGCCATCAGTGAGTCTGTCGGGAGCTCCTACGAGCAGTACTTC. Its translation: CAISESVGSSYEQYF.

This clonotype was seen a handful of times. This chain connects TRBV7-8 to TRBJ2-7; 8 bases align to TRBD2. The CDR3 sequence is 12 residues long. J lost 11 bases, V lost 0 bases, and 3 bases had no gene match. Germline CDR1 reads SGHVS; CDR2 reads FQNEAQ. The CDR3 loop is CASSLASGSKYF. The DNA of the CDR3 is TGTGCCAGCAGCTTAGCCAGCGGGAGCAAGTACTTC.

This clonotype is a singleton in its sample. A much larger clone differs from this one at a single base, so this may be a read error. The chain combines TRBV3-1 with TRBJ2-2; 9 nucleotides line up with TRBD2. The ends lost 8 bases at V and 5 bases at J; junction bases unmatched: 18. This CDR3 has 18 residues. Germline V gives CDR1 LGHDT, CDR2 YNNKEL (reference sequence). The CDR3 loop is CASCHTSGQTRTTGELFF. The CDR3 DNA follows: TGTGCCAGCTGTCACACTAGCGGGCAGACCCGAACTACCGGGGAGCTGTTTTTT.

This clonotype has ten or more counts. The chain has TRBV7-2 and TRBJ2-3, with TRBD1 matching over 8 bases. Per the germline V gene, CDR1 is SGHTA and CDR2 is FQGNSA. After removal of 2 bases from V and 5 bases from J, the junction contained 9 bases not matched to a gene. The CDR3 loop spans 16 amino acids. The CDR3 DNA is TGTGCCAGCAGCTTACAAGACAGGGGCGTTGAAGATACGCAGTATTTT. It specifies CASSLQDRGVEDTQYF.

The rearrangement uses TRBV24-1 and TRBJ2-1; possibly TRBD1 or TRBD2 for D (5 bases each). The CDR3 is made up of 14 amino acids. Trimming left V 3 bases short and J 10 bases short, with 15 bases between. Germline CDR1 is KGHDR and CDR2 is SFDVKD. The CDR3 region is CATSDPGTGGEQFF. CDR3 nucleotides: TGTGCCACCAGTGATCCGGGGACCGGCGGAGAGCAGTTCTTC.

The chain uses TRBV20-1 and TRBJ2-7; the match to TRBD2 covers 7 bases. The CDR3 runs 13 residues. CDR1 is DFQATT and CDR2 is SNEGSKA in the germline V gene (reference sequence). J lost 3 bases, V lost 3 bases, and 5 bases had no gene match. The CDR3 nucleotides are TGCAGTGCTAGCGACGGGAGGCTCTACGAGCAGTACTTC. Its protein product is CSASDGRLYEQYF.

CDR3 sequence: CASIPAPQADPLSYYEQYF. For the CDR3, the DNA is TGTGCCAGCATCCCTGCCCCACAGGCTGATCCTCTCAGTTACTACGAGCAGTACTTC. The chain has TRBV2 and TRBJ2-7; possibly TRBD1 for D (5 bases). Trimming cost V 7 bases and J 3 bases, with 31 bases left between them. Germline V lookup: CDR1 SNHLY, CDR2 FYNNEI. The CDR3 totals 19 residues.

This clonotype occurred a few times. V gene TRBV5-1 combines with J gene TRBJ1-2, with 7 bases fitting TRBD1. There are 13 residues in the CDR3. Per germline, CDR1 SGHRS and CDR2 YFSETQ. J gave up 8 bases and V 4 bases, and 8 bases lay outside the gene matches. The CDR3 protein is CASSIDRDSGYTF. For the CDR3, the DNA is TGCGCCAGCAGCATCGACAGGGATAGCGGCTACACCTTC. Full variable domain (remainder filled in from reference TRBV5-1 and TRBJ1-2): KAGVTQTPRYLIKTRGQQVTLSCSPISGHRSVSWYQQTPGQGLQFLFEYFSETQRNKGNFPGRFSGRQFSNSRSEMNVSTLELGDSALYLCASSIDRDSGYTFGSGTRLTVV.

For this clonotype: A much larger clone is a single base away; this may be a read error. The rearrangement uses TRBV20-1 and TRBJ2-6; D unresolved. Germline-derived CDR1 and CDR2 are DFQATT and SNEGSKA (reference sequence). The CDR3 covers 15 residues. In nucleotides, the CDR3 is TGCTGTGCTAGAGTAGGGTCTTCTGGGGCCAACGTCCTGACTTTC. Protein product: CCARVGSSGANVLTF.

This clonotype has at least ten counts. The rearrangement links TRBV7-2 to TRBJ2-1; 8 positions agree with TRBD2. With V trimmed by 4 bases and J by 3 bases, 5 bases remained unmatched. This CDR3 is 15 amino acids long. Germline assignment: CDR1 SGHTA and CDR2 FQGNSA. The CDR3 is CASSYPSGGYNEQFF. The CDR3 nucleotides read TGTGCCAGCAGCTACCCCAGCGGGGGCTACAATGAGCAGTTCTTC.

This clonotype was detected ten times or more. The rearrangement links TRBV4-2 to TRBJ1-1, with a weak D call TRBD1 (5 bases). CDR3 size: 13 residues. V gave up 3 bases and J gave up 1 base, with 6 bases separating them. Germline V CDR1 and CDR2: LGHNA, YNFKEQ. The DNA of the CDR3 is TGTGCCAGCAGCCAGGGGACGAACACTGAAGCTTTCTTT. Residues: CASSQGTNTEAFF.

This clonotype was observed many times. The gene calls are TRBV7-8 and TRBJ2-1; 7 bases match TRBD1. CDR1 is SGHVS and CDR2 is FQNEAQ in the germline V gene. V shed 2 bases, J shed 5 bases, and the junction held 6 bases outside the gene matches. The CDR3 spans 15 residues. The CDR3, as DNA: TGTGCCAGCAGCTTATGGGCAGGGGGTCACAATGAGCAGTTCTTC. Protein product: CASSLWAGGHNEQFF.

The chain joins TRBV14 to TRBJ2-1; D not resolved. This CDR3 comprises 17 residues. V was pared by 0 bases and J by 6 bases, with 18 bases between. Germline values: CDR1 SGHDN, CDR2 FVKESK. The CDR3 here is CASSQDLYSVVFNEQFF. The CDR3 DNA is TGTGCCAGCAGCCAAGATCTCTATTCTGTCGTGTTCAATGAGCAGTTCTTC.

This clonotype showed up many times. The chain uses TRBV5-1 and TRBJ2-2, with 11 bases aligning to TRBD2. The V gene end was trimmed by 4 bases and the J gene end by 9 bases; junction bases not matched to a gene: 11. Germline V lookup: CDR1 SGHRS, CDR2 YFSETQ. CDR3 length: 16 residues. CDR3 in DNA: TGCGCCAGCAGCCTTATAGCGGGAGGGGGTTCCCGGGAGCTGTTTTTT. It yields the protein CASSLIAGGGSRELFF.

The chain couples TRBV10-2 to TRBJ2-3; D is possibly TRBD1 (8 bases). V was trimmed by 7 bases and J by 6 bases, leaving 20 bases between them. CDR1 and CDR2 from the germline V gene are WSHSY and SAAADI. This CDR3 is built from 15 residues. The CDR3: CASKTGGGPFDTQYF. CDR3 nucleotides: TGCGCCAGCAAAACAGGGGGGGGTCCGTTTGATACGCAGTATTTT.

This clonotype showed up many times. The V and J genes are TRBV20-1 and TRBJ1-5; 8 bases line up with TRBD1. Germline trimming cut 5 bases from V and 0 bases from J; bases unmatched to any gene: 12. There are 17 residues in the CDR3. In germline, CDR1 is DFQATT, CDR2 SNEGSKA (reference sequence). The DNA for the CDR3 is TGCAGTGCTGCCAGGAGGACAGGGCTGGTTAGCAATCAGCCCCAGCATTTT. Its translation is CSAARRTGLVSNQPQHF.

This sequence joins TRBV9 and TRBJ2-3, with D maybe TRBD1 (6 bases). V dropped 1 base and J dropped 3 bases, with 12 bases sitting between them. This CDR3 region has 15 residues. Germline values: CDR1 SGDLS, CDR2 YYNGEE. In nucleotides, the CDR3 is TGTGCCAGCAGCGTATACAGGGCGGCAACAGATACGCAGTATTTT. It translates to CASSVYRAATDTQYF.

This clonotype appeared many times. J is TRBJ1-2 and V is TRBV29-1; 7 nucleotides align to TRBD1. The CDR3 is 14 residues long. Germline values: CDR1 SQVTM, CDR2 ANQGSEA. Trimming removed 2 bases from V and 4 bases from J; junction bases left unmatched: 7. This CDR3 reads CSVEPPGQPYGYTF. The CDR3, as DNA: TGCAGCGTTGAACCCCCGGGACAGCCCTATGGCTACACCTTC.

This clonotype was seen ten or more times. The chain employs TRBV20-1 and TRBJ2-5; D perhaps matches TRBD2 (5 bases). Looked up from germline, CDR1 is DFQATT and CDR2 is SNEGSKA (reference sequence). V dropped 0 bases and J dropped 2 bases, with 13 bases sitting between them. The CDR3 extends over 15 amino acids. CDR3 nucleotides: TGCAGTGCTAGAGATCCCGGGATCTATCAAGAGACCCAGTACTTC. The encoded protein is CSARDPGIYQETQYF.

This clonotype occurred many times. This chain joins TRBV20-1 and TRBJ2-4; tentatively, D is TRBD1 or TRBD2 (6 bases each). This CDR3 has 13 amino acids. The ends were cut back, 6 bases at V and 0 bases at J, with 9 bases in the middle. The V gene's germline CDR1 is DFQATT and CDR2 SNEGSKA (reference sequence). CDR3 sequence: CSARGLAKNIQYF. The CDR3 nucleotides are TGCAGTGCCAGGGGACTAGCCAAAAACATTCAGTACTTC.